The rows below give T cell receptor beta chains drawn from one sample of a study of shared clonotypes between healthy human individuals. Assay used: immunoSEQ multiplex PCR; TCRdb lists only in-frame clones, some missing. The sample consists of a few million clones, 90% to 95% of them appearing once. Specimen: naive CD4+ T cells from PBMCs. Receptors were obtained from a man aged 18 to 29 in good health. Some clones in this sample may be carry-over from other donors' samples. The CDR3 runs from the conserved cysteine through the conserved F or W. A D gene is named only where the DNA matches it firmly. Size is omitted from some rows. Given values are once, few, many or a class for expanded clones.

V	J	size	D	CDR3	DNA
TRBV2	TRBJ1-4	NA	NA	CASTYANEKLFF	TGTGCCAGCACGTACGCTAATGAAAAACTGTTTTTT
TRBV9	TRBJ2-3	NA	TRBD2	CASSGRLAASTDTQYF	TGTGCCAGCAGCGGAAGACTAGCGGCCAGCACAGATACGCAGTATTTT
TRBV2	TRBJ2-6	NA	NA	CASSGQRYATGANVLTF	TGTGCCAGCAGCGGACAGCGGTACGCTACTGGGGCCAACGTCCTGACTTTC
TRBV2	TRBJ2-7	NA	NA	CASSFRRQKPTYEQYF	TGTGCCAGCAGCTTCAGAAGACAAAAACCTACCTACGAGCAGTACTTC
TRBV28	TRBJ2-6	NA	TRBD1	CASTTGGRSGANVLTF	TGTGCCAGCACAACAGGGGGCCGCTCTGGGGCCAACGTCCTGACTTTC
TRBV2	TRBJ1-4	once	NA	CASSILGVGVEKLFF	TGTGCCAGCAGTATTCTTGGGGTTGGAGTGGAAAAACTGTTTTTT
TRBV7-9	TRBJ2-1	NA	NA	CASSKNREPLHEQFF	TGTGCCAGCAGCAAGAACCGGGAGCCTCTACATGAGCAGTTCTTC
TRBV9	TRBJ2-1	NA	NA	CASNGAGEQFF	TGTGCCAGCAACGGGGCGGGAGAGCAGTTCTTC
TRBV28	TRBJ1-1	NA	NA	CASSYGGAQGTEAFF	TGTGCCAGCAGTTATGGGGGGGCGCAGGGCACTGAAGCTTTCTTT
TRBV7-9	TRBJ2-7	NA	TRBD1	CASSSGPRTGGEQYF	TGTGCCAGCAGCTCCGGTCCCCGGACAGGGGGAGAGCAGTACTTC
TRBV4-1	TRBJ2-3	NA	TRBD2	CASSQDRRGTSGTDTQYF	TGCGCCAGCAGCCAAGATAGGCGTGGGACTAGCGGTACAGATACGCAGTATTTT
TRBV5-1	TRBJ2-5	NA	NA	CASSLAGDQETQYF	TGCGCCAGCAGCTTGGCCGGGGATCAAGAGACCCAGTACTTC
TRBV10-1	TRBJ2-3	NA	NA	CASSEEPPDTQYF	TGCGCCAGCAGTGAAGAACCCCCGGATACGCAGTATTTT
TRBV7-9	TRBJ2-5	NA	NA	CASSSNLETQYF	TGTGCCAGCAGCTCGAACCTTGAGACCCAGTACTTC
TRBV6-1	TRBJ1-3	once	NA	CASRPRAPGNTIYF	TGTGCCAGCAGGCCGCGGGCTCCTGGAAACACCATATATTTT
TRBV27	TRBJ1-5	NA	NA	CASSLFSWSNQPQHF	TGTGCCAGCAGTTTATTCTCCTGGAGCAATCAGCCCCAGCATTTT
TRBV5-5	TRBJ1-1	NA	NA	CASSTTANTEAFF	TGTGCCAGCAGCACGACAGCGAACACTGAAGCTTTCTTT
TRBV5-4	TRBJ1-2	NA	NA	CASSLAGVAYGYTF	TGTGCCAGCAGCTTGGCCGGGGTGGCCTATGGCTACACCTTC
TRBV28	TRBJ1-2	NA	NA	CASSPLWGRASKDYGYTF	TGTGCCAGCAGTCCCCTCTGGGGTAGAGCCTCCAAGGACTATGGCTACACCTTC
TRBV29-1	TRBJ2-7	NA	TRBD1	CSVSGQPYEQYF	TGCAGCGTTTCGGGACAGCCCTACGAGCAGTACTTC
TRBV4-1	TRBJ2-3	NA	NA	CASSQEQGPDTQYF	TGCGCCAGCAGCCAAGAACAGGGTCCAGATACGCAGTATTTT
TRBV7-8	TRBJ1-1	once	NA	CASSLGFNTEAFF	TGTGCCAGCAGCTTAGGTTTTAACACTGAAGCTTTCTTT
TRBV6-6	TRBJ1-5	NA	NA	CASSYRAQGLGQPQHF	TGTGCCAGCAGTTACCGGGCCCAGGGTTTAGGGCAGCCCCAGCATTTT
TRBV6-4	TRBJ2-7	NA	NA	CASSAGGHNTGFGEQYF	TGTGCCAGCAGTGCGGGGGGACATAATACAGGGTTTGGCGAGCAGTACTTC
TRBV9	TRBJ2-2	NA	NA	CASSVRSADSPGELFF	TGTGCCAGCAGCGTAAGGTCCGCGGACAGTCCCGGGGAGCTGTTTTTT
TRBV7-2	TRBJ2-1	NA	TRBD2	CASSSPGRGQFF	TGTGCCAGCAGCTCCCCCGGGAGGGGGCAGTTCTTC
TRBV5-6	TRBJ2-7	NA	TRBD1	CASSRPGQGADEQYF	TGTGCCAGCAGTCGACCGGGACAGGGGGCGGACGAGCAGTACTTC
TRBV28	TRBJ1-5	NA	TRBD1	CASSLDRGHQPQHF	TGTGCCAGCAGTTTGGACAGGGGCCATCAGCCCCAGCATTTT
TRBV11-2	TRBJ1-1	NA	NA	CASSLRYRDTEAFF	TGTGCCAGCAGCTTAAGGTATCGGGACACTGAAGCTTTCTTT
TRBV5-1	TRBJ2-5	once	NA	CASSLGPGEETQYF	TGCGCCAGCAGCTTGGGGCCTGGGGAAGAGACCCAGTACTTC
TRBV4-1	TRBJ2-7	NA	TRBD2	CASSRGGGTYEQYF	TGCGCCAGCAGCCGCGGGGGAGGAACCTACGAGCAGTACTTC
TRBV30	TRBJ1-1	few	NA	CAWTSRGLNTEAFF	TGTGCCTGGACAAGCCGGGGCCTAAACACTGAAGCTTTCTTT
TRBV30	TRBJ2-1	NA	NA	CAWSPLAVYNEQFF	TGTGCCTGGAGTCCCTTGGCAGTTTACAATGAGCAGTTCTTC
TRBV7-3	TRBJ2-6	NA	NA	CASSPQTGNPSGANVLTF	TGTGCCAGCAGCCCCCAAACAGGGAACCCCTCTGGGGCCAACGTCCTGACTTTC
TRBV27	TRBJ2-1	NA	NA	CASSLPSAGYNEQFF	TGTGCCAGCAGTCTGCCTTCAGCGGGCTACAATGAGCAGTTCTTC
TRBV28	TRBJ2-7	NA	TRBD2	CASSSMGLGTSGRRNSYEQYF	TGTGCCAGCAGTTCGATGGGCCTAGGGACTAGCGGGAGGCGAAACTCCTACGAGCAGTACTTC
TRBV6-6	TRBJ2-5	NA	NA	CASSPRGETQYF	TGTGCCAGCAGTCCGAGGGGTGAGACCCAGTACTTC
TRBV5-1	TRBJ1-2	NA	TRBD1	CASSPTRQGDGYTF	TGCGCCAGCAGCCCGACTAGACAGGGTGATGGCTACACCTTC
TRBV28	TRBJ2-3	NA	NA	CASSAWGTDTQYF	TGTGCCAGCAGTGCCTGGGGCACAGATACGCAGTATTTT
TRBV2	TRBJ1-2	NA	TRBD1	CASHRGPNYGYTF	TGTGCCAGCCACAGGGGGCCCAACTATGGCTACACCTTC
TRBV27	TRBJ1-5	NA	NA	CASAIDRNQPQHF	TGTGCCAGCGCTATCGACAGAAATCAGCCCCAGCATTTT
TRBV6-1	TRBJ2-5	NA	NA	CASSTVGTQETQYF	TGTGCCAGCAGCACGGTGGGGACCCAAGAGACCCAGTACTTC
TRBV10-3	TRBJ1-1	NA	NA	CAISESTRLVDTEAFF	TGTGCCATCAGTGAGTCGACTCGGCTGGTTGACACTGAAGCTTTCTTT